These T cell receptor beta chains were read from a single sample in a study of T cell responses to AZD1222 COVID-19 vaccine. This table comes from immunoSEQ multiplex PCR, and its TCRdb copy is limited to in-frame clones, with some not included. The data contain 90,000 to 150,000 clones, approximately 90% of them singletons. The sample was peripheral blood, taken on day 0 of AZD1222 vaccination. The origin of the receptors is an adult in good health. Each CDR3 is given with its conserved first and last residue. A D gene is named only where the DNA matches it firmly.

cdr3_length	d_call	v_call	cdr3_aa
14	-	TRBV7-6	CASALEGRNSPLHF
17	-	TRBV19	CASSEAARQGSFYGYTF
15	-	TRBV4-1	CASSLYPGHNTEAFF
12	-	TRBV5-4	CASSQTGYEQYF
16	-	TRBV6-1	CASSERTNWSNQPQHF
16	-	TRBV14	CASNPLGTVPTNEQFF
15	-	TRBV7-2	CASSLRAVSGNTIYF
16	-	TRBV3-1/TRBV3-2	CASSQVGGANTGELFF
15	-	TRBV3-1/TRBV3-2	CASSQGPGTITEAFF
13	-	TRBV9	CASSSNPTDTQYF
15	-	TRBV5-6	CASSLDRDNSYGYTF
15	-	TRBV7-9	CASSSGVGVTDTQYF
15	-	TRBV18	CASSPPSGLYTEAFF
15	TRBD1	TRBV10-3	CAISESDREVQPQHF
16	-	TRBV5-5	CASSSATLAGAFGYTF
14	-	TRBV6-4	CASSSNSGANVLTF
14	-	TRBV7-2	CASTWGTHTGELFF
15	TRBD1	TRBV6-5	CASGSGTGTNQPQHF
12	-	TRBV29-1	CSVRTEYYEQYF
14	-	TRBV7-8	CASSLRGAGGEQFF